The present T cell receptor beta chain was sequenced within a study of blood T cells in healthy people across ages. A second PCR, run for about 7 to 11 cycles, used a sample-barcoded 5' primer plus a J-beta primer mix. Each cDNA molecule was tagged by a template-switch adaptor with 12 random nucleotides. MiXCR was run by TCRdb on the 5' RACE reads, yielding one entry per CDR3 protein. The table shows roughly 1.5 million distinct CDR3 sequences, with about 42% occurring only once. The study recruited healthy Caucasian donors from Russia who were aged roughly 6 to 90. Per-sample yields of isolated PBMCs were at least 7 million. Trimming pared 8 bases from V and 7 bases from J, leaving 18 bases between. Germline values: CDR1 SEHNR, CDR2 FQNEAQ (reference sequence). This CDR3 region has 14 residues.

The clonotype was recovered from a woman aged 18-29 years in good health. The rearrangement joins TRBV7-9 to TRBJ2-1, with D unclear. Sequenced sample: blood. CDR3 sequence (DNA): TGTGCCAGCGGCCGCGTTCGGGTTTTGAATGAGCAGTTCTTC. Encoded protein: CASGRVRVLNEQFF.